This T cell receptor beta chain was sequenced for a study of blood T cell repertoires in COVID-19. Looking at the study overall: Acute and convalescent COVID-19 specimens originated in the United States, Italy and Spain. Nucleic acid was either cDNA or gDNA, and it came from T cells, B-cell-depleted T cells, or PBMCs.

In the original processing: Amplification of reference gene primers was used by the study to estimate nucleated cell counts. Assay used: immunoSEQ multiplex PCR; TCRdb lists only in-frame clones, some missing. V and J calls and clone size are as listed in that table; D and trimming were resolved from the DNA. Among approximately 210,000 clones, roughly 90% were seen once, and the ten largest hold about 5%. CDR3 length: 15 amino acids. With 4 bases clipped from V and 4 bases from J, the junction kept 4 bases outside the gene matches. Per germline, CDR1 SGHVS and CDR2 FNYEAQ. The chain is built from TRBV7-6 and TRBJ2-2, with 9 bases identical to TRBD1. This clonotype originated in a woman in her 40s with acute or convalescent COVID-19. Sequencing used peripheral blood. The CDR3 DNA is TGTGCCAGCAGCTCCACAGGGGGCGTCACCGGGGAGCTGTTTTTT. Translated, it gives CASSSTGGVTGELFF.